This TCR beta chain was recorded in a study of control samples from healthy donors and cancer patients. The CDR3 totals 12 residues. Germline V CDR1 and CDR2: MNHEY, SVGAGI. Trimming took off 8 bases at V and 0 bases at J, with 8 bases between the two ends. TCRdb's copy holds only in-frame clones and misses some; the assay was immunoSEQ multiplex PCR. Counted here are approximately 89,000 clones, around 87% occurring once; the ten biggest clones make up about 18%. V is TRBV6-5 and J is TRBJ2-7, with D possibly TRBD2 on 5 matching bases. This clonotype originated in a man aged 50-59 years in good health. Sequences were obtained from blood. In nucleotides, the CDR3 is TGTGCCAGCGGCGGGCCCTCCTACGAGCAGTACTTC. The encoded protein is CASGGPSYEQYF.